The sequence of this TCR beta chain was determined in a study of cytomegalovirus exposure and HLA in healthy donors. As regards this clone: The antigen remains undetermined. Relative to the germline gene, one junction end is altered; a read error may explain this. This same CDR3 is encoded by further DNA sequences in the sample.

Study observations and caveats: A later analysis found TCR association rates differed by HLA locus, highest for DRB1 and lowest for HLA-C. TCR beta chain V- and J-gene trimming was linked, in a later analysis, to a missense variant in DCLRE1C. Apart from CMV serostatus, no immune exposure information was available. Judged likely to be a sequencing artifact was a cluster of highly shared sequence variants.

Germline V gives CDR1 SGDLS, CDR2 YYNGEE. The CDR3 has 14 residues. The PCR contained 60 Vbeta and 13 Jbeta primers. Some clones are missing from TCRdb's copy, which holds only in-frame ones; the method was immunoSEQ multiplex PCR. The table shows under 200,000 clones, with 80% occurring only once. The sequence was collected from a man aged 18 to 30 in good health and CMV-seropositive. The sample comprised PBMCs. The rearrangement joins TRBV9 to TRBJ1-1; D ambiguous. The DNA for the CDR3 is TGTGCCAGCAACCCCCACGGCGGCGGCACTGAGGCTTTCTTT. It encodes CASNPHGGGTEAFF.